What follows are 32 T cell receptor beta chains derived from one specimen sequenced in a study of control samples from healthy donors and cancer patients. The data were produced by immunoSEQ multiplex PCR, yet TCRdb's version contains in-frame clones alone and is incomplete. The repertoire consists of 150,000 to 200,000 clones, with nearly 90% occurring once and the leading ten covering 1.2% to 1.5%. Material: blood. These receptors all come from a woman aged 50 to 60 in good health.

The rearrangement links TRBV10-3 to TRBJ2-1; maybe TRBD2 (6 bases). The germline CDR1 and CDR2 sequences are ENHRY and SYGVKD. The CDR3 covers 12 residues. Trimming took off 6 bases at V and 3 bases at J, with 6 bases between the two ends. The CDR3 nucleotides read TGTGCCATCAGGGGACTCTACAATGAGCAGTTCTTC. It encodes CAIRGLYNEQFF.

The chain joins TRBV6-5 to TRBJ2-4; no firm D call. Trimming pared 2 bases from V and 0 bases from J, leaving 11 bases between. The CDR3 loop spans 16 amino acids. Germline V gives CDR1 MNHEY, CDR2 SVGAGI. CDR3 amino acids: CASSYTGTIAKNIQYF. CDR3 sequence (DNA): TGTGCCAGCAGTTACACCGGCACAATAGCCAAAAACATTCAGTACTTC.

This clone was seen a single time. This chain joins TRBV7-4 and TRBJ1-4, with D uncertain. The CDR3 is 15 residues long. CDR1 and CDR2 from the germline V gene are SGHVT and SQSDAQ. Trimming shortened V by 2 bases and J by 3 bases, and 10 bases separated the two germline ends. CDR3 DNA: TGTGCCAGCAGCTTACGGGCAGCCTCTAATGAAAAACTGTTTTTT. Amino acid sequence: CASSLRAASNEKLFF.

The V gene is TRBV7-9, the J gene TRBJ2-7; D might be TRBD1 or TRBD2, each matching 5 bases. Trimming took 3 bases from V and 4 from J, leaving 19 bases between them. Germline V gene data show CDR1 as SEHNR and CDR2 as FQNEAQ (reference sequence). The CDR3 totals 16 residues. The CDR3 sequence is CASSFNLGQGEYEQYF. CDR3 sequence (DNA): TGTGCCAGCAGCTTTAATCTAGGGCAGGGAGAATACGAGCAGTACTTC. The whole variable domain, remainder taken from reference TRBV7-9 and TRBJ2-7, is DTGVSQNPRHKITKRGQNVTFRCDPISEHNRLYWYRQTLGQGPEFLTYFQNEAQLEKSRLLSDRFSAERPKGSFSTLEIQRTEQGDSAMYLCASSFNLGQGEYEQYFGPGTRLTVT.

This clone showed up just once. The CDR3 sequence: CASSPSGPEGTQYF. The CDR3 region has the DNA TGTGCCAGCAGCCCTAGCGGGCCTGAGGGGACCCAGTACTTC. The rearrangement uses TRBV7-3 and TRBJ2-5; 8 nucleotides match TRBD2. CDR1 and CDR2 (germline): SGHTA, FQGTGA. The J segment lost 7 bases and the V segment lost 5 bases, leaving 9 bases of the junction unmatched. This CDR3 has 14 residues.

The chain uses TRBV14 and TRBJ1-2, with D uncertain. This CDR3 contains 14 residues. Between the trimmed V and J ends, which lost 2 bases and 0 bases, there was a span of 7 bases. From germline, CDR1 is SGHDN and CDR2 FVKESK. The CDR3 is CASSQIGTNYGYTF. The CDR3 nucleotides read TGTGCCAGCAGCCAAATCGGGACTAACTATGGCTACACCTTC.

The chain recombines TRBV7-3 with TRBJ2-1; the match to TRBD2 covers 10 bases. This CDR3 is 15 amino acids long. Per germline, CDR1 SGHTA and CDR2 FQGTGA. V lost 3 bases, J lost 3 bases, and 2 bases stayed unmatched. The CDR3 sequence is CASSLGLAIYNEQFF. The CDR3 bases are TGTGCCAGCAGCTTGGGACTAGCGATCTACAATGAGCAGTTCTTC.

The chain has TRBV4-2 and TRBJ1-5; D might be TRBD1 (6 bases). Trimming shortened V by 4 bases and J by 1 base, and 17 bases separated the two germline ends. The CDR3 is 17 residues long. The germline gives CDR1 LGHNA, CDR2 YNFKEQ. The CDR3 nucleotides read TGTGCCAGCAGCCGAGTACAGGGAAGGGGGAGCAATCAGCCCCAGCATTTT. Translating it yields CASSRVQGRGSNQPQHF.

The CDR3 region is CASSLGGQRADTQYF. The DNA for the CDR3 is TGTGCCAGCAGTTTGGGTGGGCAGAGGGCAGATACGCAGTATTTT. The rearrangement links TRBV28 to TRBJ2-3; tentative D call: TRBD2 (5 bases). The CDR3 spans 15 residues. Trimming cost V 3 bases and J 4 bases, with 14 bases left between them. Germline values: CDR1 MDHEN, CDR2 SYDVKM.

This chain links TRBV5-5 with TRBJ2-5, with D possibly TRBD1 on 5 matching bases. Germline V gene lookup returns CDR1 SGHKS and CDR2 YYEKEE (reference sequence). V was clipped by 2 bases and J by 0 bases, with 8 bases between them. The CDR3 is 14 amino acids. CDR3 region: CASSLGHDQETQYF. The CDR3 bases are TGTGCCAGCAGCTTAGGACACGACCAAGAGACCCAGTACTTC.

V and J are TRBV3-1 (or the pseudogene TRBV3-2) and TRBJ2-2, with 10 bases lining up with TRBD2. The CDR3 is made up of 15 amino acids. CDR1 and CDR2 from the germline V gene are LGHDT and YNNKEL (reference sequence). J gave up 4 bases and V 6 bases, and 5 bases lay outside the gene matches. CDR3 amino acids: CASRRTSGSTGELFF. The CDR3, as DNA: TGTGCCAGCAGGAGGACTAGCGGTTCCACCGGGGAGCTGTTTTTT.

The gene calls are TRBV6-5 and TRBJ2-7; 9 bases line up with TRBD2. V gave up 6 bases and J gave up 2 bases; unmatched junction bases: 8. The CDR3 extends over 15 amino acids. Germline V lookup: CDR1 MNHEY, CDR2 SVGAGI. The CDR3 nucleotides are TGTGCCAGCAGACTACCTAGCGGGAAAGCCTACGAGCAGTACTTC. It specifies CASRLPSGKAYEQYF.

The chain carries TRBV9 and TRBJ1-1; D possibly corresponds to TRBD1 (6 bases). The CDR3 has 15 amino acids. Trimming stripped 4 bases from V and 0 bases from J, with 13 bases between. Germline lookup yields CDR1 SGDLS and CDR2 YYNGEE. In DNA, the CDR3 is TGTGCCAGCAGCCGGGGGGGACACTTGAACACTGAAGCTTTCTTT. The encoded protein is CASSRGGHLNTEAFF.

V usage is TRBV4-3 and J usage is TRBJ2-7, with D unresolved. The CDR3 extends over 16 amino acids. Germline V gives CDR1 LGHNA, CDR2 YSLEER. V lost 0 bases and J lost 0, with 12 bases in between. In DNA, the CDR3 is TGCGCCAGCAGCCAAGACGTTGGGTTACGCTCCTACGAGCAGTACTTC. It translates to CASSQDVGLRSYEQYF.

J is TRBJ1-2 and V is TRBV27; unclear D gene. CDR1 and CDR2 (germline): MNHEY, SMNVEV (reference sequence). The CDR3 is 14 residues long. V lost 3 bases and J lost 3, with 11 bases in between. CDR3 nucleotides: TGTGCCAGCAGTTTGGACCCCCGGGACTATGGCTACACCTTC. This sequence encodes CASSLDPRDYGYTF.

The chain uses TRBV7-2 and TRBJ1-6; 11 bases agree with TRBD1. CDR3 length: 14 residues. Per the germline V gene, CDR1 is SGHTA and CDR2 is FQGNSA. V dropped 4 bases and J dropped 10; count of bases not matched to a gene: 3. The CDR3, as DNA: TGTGCCAGCAGCTCTAGGGACAGGGGGTCACCCCTCCACTTT. Its translation is CASSSRDRGSPLHF.

This clone was recorded once. V and J are TRBV15 and TRBJ2-3; D is perhaps TRBD1 (6 bases). In germline, CDR1 is LNHNV, CDR2 YYDKDF (reference sequence). The CDR3 has 15 residues. Trimming left V 4 bases short and J 3 bases short, with 14 bases between. The CDR3 spells CATSNLRGGTDTQYF. The CDR3 nucleotides are TGTGCCACCAGCAACCTCAGGGGTGGGACAGATACGCAGTATTTT.

The chain couples TRBV5-1 to TRBJ1-1; D uncertain. The germline V gene has CDR1 SGHRS and CDR2 YFSETQ. This CDR3 is 15 amino acids long. The V end lost 0 bases, the J end lost 2 bases, and 11 bases lay between the germline ends. CDR3 coding DNA: TGCGCCAGCAGCTTGGCCGGGCAGCTTAACACTGAAGCTTTCTTT. It codes for CASSLAGQLNTEAFF.

This chain joins TRBV2 and TRBJ2-1, with 9 bases lining up with TRBD2. CDR1 SNHLY and CDR2 FYNNEI come from the germline V gene. Trimming cost V 7 bases and J 6 bases; bases outside gene matches: 13. The CDR3 consists of 16 residues. The CDR3 DNA reads as TGTGCCAGCACCGAGGGTTCTAGCGGGGTTCGCAATGAGCAGTTCTTC. Translation gives CASTEGSSGVRNEQFF.

V usage is TRBV4-1 and J usage is TRBJ2-1; 9 positions agree with TRBD1. The germline gives CDR1 MGHRA, CDR2 YSYEKL. The length of the CDR3 is 17 residues. V shed 1 base, J shed 3 bases, and the junction held 7 bases outside the gene matches. CDR3 in DNA: TGCGCCAGCAGCCAAGGTGCGGACAGGGGAAACTACAATGAGCAGTTCTTC. Translation: CASSQGADRGNYNEQFF.

V usage is TRBV3-1 (or the pseudogene TRBV3-2) and J usage is TRBJ1-1, with D possibly being TRBD1 (5 bases). The CDR3 runs 14 residues. Germline lookup yields CDR1 LGHDT and CDR2 YNNKEL (reference sequence). V shed 0 bases and J shed 1 base, with 6 bases lying between them. The CDR3 sequence: CASSQEQENTEAFF. In nucleotides, the CDR3 is TGTGCCAGCAGCCAAGAACAGGAGAACACTGAAGCTTTCTTT.

Here the CDR3 DNA reads TGTGCCAGCAGCACTAGCGGGACCTACAATGAGCAGTTCTTC. This gives the protein CASSTSGTYNEQFF. V gene TRBV6-2 or TRBV6-3 combines with J gene TRBJ2-1; 10 bases fit TRBD2. The CDR3 length is 14 residues. CDR1 and CDR2 from the germline V gene are MNHEY and SVGEGT. J gave up 2 bases and V 6 bases, and 1 base lay outside the gene matches.

This clone was found many times. Germline is not matched at one junction end, which may reflect a read error. V is TRBV19 and J is TRBJ1-5, with TRBD1 matching 9 bases. Germline V lookup: CDR1 LNHDA, CDR2 SQIVND (reference sequence). CDR3 length: 12 residues. In DNA form, the CDR3 reads TGTGCCAGTACCCAAGGGACAGGGAGTTTGTATTTT. Amino acids: CASTQGTGSLYF.

The chain joins TRBV9 to TRBJ2-7, with D unresolved. CDR1 and CDR2 from the germline V gene are SGDLS and YYNGEE. The CDR3 length is 17 residues. The V end was cut by 9 bases, the J end by 0 bases, with 25 bases between. The CDR3 DNA reads as TGTGCCAAGATACAGTTGTATTTTAAGTCTTGCTCCTACGAGCAGTACTTC. Translation gives CAKIQLYFKSCSYEQYF.

The chain combines TRBV9 with TRBJ1-1; 9 bases line up with TRBD1. The CDR3 contains 15 residues. With V trimmed by 4 bases and J by 6 bases, 10 bases remained unmatched. The germline V gene has CDR1 SGDLS and CDR2 YYNGEE. CDR3 amino acids: CASSSGTGLKAEAFF. CDR3 in DNA: TGTGCCAGCAGCTCGGGGACAGGGTTGAAGGCTGAAGCTTTCTTT.

The chain is built from TRBV10-3 and TRBJ2-7; 7 positions agree with TRBD2. The germline gives CDR1 ENHRY, CDR2 SYGVKD. This CDR3 spans 14 amino acids. The trim removed 4 bases at V and 0 bases at J, leaving 3 bases unmatched. The CDR3 DNA reads as TGTGCCATCAGTGTAGGCGGGAGCTCCTACGAGCAGTACTTC. The encoded protein is CAISVGGSSYEQYF.

This chain uses TRBV11-2 with TRBJ2-1; 9 bases align to TRBD2. Germline V lookup: CDR1 SGHAT, CDR2 FQNNGV. The J segment lost 7 bases and the V segment lost 6 bases, leaving 13 bases of the junction unmatched. The CDR3 consists of 16 residues. DNA for the CDR3: TGTGCCAGCAGGCGCCCCGGGACTAGCTCCGGGAATGAGCAGTTCTTC. Translated, it gives CASRRPGTSSGNEQFF.

The CDR3 nucleotides read TGTGCCACCAGCGGTTCTAGCGGGGGAGGTTTGGCTACGCAGTATTTT. Its translation is CATSGSSGGGLATQYF. The V gene is TRBV24-1, the J gene TRBJ2-3, with 10 bases matching TRBD2. The J segment lost 8 bases and the V segment lost 7 bases, leaving 14 bases of the junction unmatched. This CDR3 comprises 16 residues. Germline V lookup: CDR1 KGHDR, CDR2 SFDVKD.

The chain joins TRBV19 to TRBJ2-5; D is perhaps TRBD1 or TRBD2 (6 bases each). Germline V gene sequence: CDR1 LNHDA, CDR2 SQIVND (reference sequence). The V end was cut by 4 bases, the J end by 2 bases, with 11 bases between. The CDR3 sequence is 14 residues long. The CDR3 DNA follows: TGTGCCAGTAGTACTACAGGGAGGCAAGAGACCCAGTACTTC. Its protein is CASSTTGRQETQYF.

V is TRBV2 and J is TRBJ1-2, with 9 bases lining up with TRBD1. V lost 7 bases and J lost 4; bases outside the gene matches: 10. Germline assignment: CDR1 SNHLY and CDR2 FYNNEI. This CDR3 has 15 residues. CDR3 sequence reads: CASTSGQGKGYGYTF. CDR3 DNA: TGTGCCAGCACCTCAGGACAGGGGAAGGGCTATGGCTACACCTTC.

The rearrangement links TRBV24-1 to TRBJ1-1; TRBD1 might be the D (5 bases). The V end was cut by 4 bases, the J end by 10 bases, with 15 bases between. CDR1 and CDR2 (germline): KGHDR, SFDVKD. The CDR3 sequence is 13 residues long. The CDR3 reads CATSERGGGAAFF. CDR3 in DNA: TGTGCCACCAGTGAGAGGGGCGGTGGTGCAGCTTTCTTT.

The chain is built from TRBV5-6 and TRBJ1-5; D remains unclear. Per the germline V gene, CDR1 is SGHDT and CDR2 is YYEEEE. This CDR3 has 13 amino acids. V was pared by 3 bases and J by 3 bases, with 7 bases between. CDR3 in DNA: TGTGCCAGCAGCTCCGGTACCAATCAGCCCCAGCATTTT. This codes for CASSSGTNQPQHF.